These 6 T cell receptor beta chains were sequenced from one sample in a study of T cell responses to AZD1222 COVID-19 vaccine. Sequenced by immunoSEQ multiplex PCR; TCRdb stores in-frame clones only, minus some. This sample has approximately 150,000 clones, with around 85% found just once. The sequencing used peripheral blood, collected 28 days after the second AZD1222 dose. The receptors were sampled from an adult who received the AZD1222 COVID-19 vaccine.

On this clone: One end of the junction is discordant with germline, which a read error may explain. The genes are TRBV5-4 and TRBJ2-7, with 10 nucleotides matching TRBD1. The CDR3 extends over 16 amino acids. From germline, CDR1 is SGHNT and CDR2 YYREEE (reference sequence). This CDR3 is CASSLAPGTGDAGVDF. The CDR3 coding sequence is TGTGCCAGCAGCTTGGCCCCCGGGACAGGGGACGCGGGAGTGGACTTC.

The V and J genes are TRBV19 and TRBJ1-2; D gene ambiguous. The V gene lost 6 bases and the J gene lost 5 bases, with 16 bases spanning the gap. CDR1 LNHDA and CDR2 SQIVND come from the germline V gene (reference sequence). The CDR3 sequence is 14 residues long. The CDR3 sequence is CASRPGMGWYGYTF. As DNA, the CDR3 is TGTGCCAGTAGACCCGGGATGGGATGGTATGGCTACACCTTC.

This clone was found once. The rearrangement joins TRBV27 to TRBJ2-5; 11 bases match TRBD1. The CDR3 totals 14 residues. V gave up 5 bases and J gave up 2 bases; unmatched junction bases: 1. Germline V gives CDR1 MNHEY, CDR2 SMNVEV (reference sequence). The CDR3 region is CASSRDRGQETQYF. As DNA, the CDR3 is TGTGCCAGCAGTAGGGACAGGGGGCAAGAGACCCAGTACTTC.

The sample holds a few counts of this clone. CDR3 in DNA: TGTGCCAGCAGCTTGACGGGGGAAGGGGGCCAGTACTTC. Translating it yields CASSLTGEGGQYF. The J gene is TRBJ2-5, the V gene TRBV5-5, with D tentatively TRBD1 or TRBD2 (6 bases each). CDR1 and CDR2 (germline): SGHKS, YYEKEE (reference sequence). V lost 1 base to trimming and J lost 10 bases, with 14 bases between them. This CDR3 is 13 amino acids long.

This chain joins TRBV11-2 and TRBJ1-2; TRBD1 aligns across 9 bases. This CDR3 region has 14 residues. After removal of 5 bases from V and 5 bases from J, the junction contained 6 bases not matched to a gene. Germline CDR1 is SGHAT and CDR2 is FQNNGV. CDR3 loop: CASSPGTGWYGYTF. CDR3 in DNA: TGTGCCAGCAGCCCAGGGACAGGGTGGTATGGCTACACCTTC.

This chain joins TRBV7-7 and TRBJ2-7; 9 bases are a match to TRBD1. There are 14 residues in the CDR3. Per germline, CDR1 SSHAT and CDR2 FNYEAQ (reference sequence). The trim removed 5 bases at V and 2 bases at J, leaving 4 bases unmatched. CDR3 DNA sequence: TGTGCCAGCAGCCTTGGGACAGGGCCCTACGAGCAGTACTTC. Amino acid sequence: CASSLGTGPYEQYF.